The rows below give T cell receptor beta chains drawn from one sample of a study of cytomegalovirus exposure and HLA in healthy donors. Some clones are missing from TCRdb's copy, which holds only in-frame ones; the method was immunoSEQ multiplex PCR. Of under 150,000 clones listed, 80% to 85% are singletons. Sequenced: PBMCs. These receptor sequences come from a human donor in good health. Both conserved end residues are part of each CDR3. Where a row states a size, it is once, few, many or the class of an expanded clone; other rows omit it.

CASSPGGGPSDTQYF,-,TRBJ2-3,TRBV9
CASSPTGEGYGYTF,-,TRBJ1-2,TRBV19
CASRLDRGSNEQYF,-,TRBJ2-7,TRBV5-1
CATSRDLAGVSTEAFF,few,TRBJ1-1,TRBV15
CASSLGPASGSNEQYF,-,TRBJ2-7,TRBV5-1
CASSQGIRGVRQPQHF,-,TRBJ1-5,TRBV4-1
CASSYGGSSNQPQHF,-,TRBJ1-5,TRBV6-5
CASKPRAWVANEKLFF,-,TRBJ1-4,TRBV11-1
CASKSGLEQYF,-,TRBJ2-7,TRBV19
CASSYSLSSYNSPLHF,-,TRBJ1-6,TRBV6-5
CASSAGQAFAEQYF,-,TRBJ2-7,TRBV11-3